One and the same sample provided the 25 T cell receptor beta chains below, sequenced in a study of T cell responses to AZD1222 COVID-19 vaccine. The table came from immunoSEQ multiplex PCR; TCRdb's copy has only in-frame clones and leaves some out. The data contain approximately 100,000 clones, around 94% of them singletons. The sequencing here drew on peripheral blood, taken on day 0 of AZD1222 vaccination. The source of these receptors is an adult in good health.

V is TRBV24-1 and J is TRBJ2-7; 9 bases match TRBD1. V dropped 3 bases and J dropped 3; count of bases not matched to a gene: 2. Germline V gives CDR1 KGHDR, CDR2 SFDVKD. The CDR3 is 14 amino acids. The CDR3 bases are TGTGCCACCAGTGATGAGGACAGGGGCTACGAGCAGTACTTC. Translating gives CATSDEDRGYEQYF.

The DNA of the CDR3 is TGTGCCAGCAGGCGGGACCTGAATAATTCACCCCTCCACTTT. Translation: CASRRDLNNSPLHF. The chain combines TRBV2 with TRBJ1-6; D perhaps matches TRBD1 (5 bases). This CDR3 has 14 residues. Deletions cut 6 bases from V and 5 bases from J, with 11 bases between. Germline V gene sequence: CDR1 SNHLY, CDR2 FYNNEI.

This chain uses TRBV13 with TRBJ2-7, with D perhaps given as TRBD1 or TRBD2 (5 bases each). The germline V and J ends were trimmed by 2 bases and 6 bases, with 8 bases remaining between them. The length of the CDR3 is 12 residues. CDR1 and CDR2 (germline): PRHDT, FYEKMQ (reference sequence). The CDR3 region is CASSLSGTEQYF. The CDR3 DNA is TGTGCCAGCAGCTTATCAGGGACCGAGCAGTACTTC.

The CDR3 reads CASSYGTSNSPLHF. The DNA for the CDR3 is TGTGCCAGCAGTTACGGGACAAGTAATTCACCCCTCCACTTT. J is TRBJ1-6 and V is TRBV6-2 or TRBV6-3, with D maybe TRBD1 (6 bases). CDR1 is MNHEY and CDR2 is SVGEGT in the germline V gene. The CDR3 covers 14 residues. V was clipped by 2 bases and J by 6 bases, with 8 bases between them.

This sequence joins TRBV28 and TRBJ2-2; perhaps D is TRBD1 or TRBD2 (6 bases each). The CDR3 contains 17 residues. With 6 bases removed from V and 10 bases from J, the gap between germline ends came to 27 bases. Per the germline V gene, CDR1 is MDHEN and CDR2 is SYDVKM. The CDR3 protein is CASSPRVGGLSVEELFF. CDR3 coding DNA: TGTGCCAGCAGCCCAAGGGTGGGGGGCCTCTCCGTCGAGGAGCTGTTTTTT.

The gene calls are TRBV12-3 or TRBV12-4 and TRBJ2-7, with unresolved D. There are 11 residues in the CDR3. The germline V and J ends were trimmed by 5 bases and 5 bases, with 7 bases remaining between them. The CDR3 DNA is TGTGCCAGCAGTCCCGGTCACGAGCAGTACTTC. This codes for CASSPGHEQYF.

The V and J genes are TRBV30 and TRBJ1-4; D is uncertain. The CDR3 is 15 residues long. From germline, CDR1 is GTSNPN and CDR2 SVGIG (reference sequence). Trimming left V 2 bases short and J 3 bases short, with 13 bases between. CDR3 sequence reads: CAWSPDWGPNEKLFF. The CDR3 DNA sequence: TGTGCCTGGAGTCCCGACTGGGGTCCTAATGAAAAACTGTTTTTT.

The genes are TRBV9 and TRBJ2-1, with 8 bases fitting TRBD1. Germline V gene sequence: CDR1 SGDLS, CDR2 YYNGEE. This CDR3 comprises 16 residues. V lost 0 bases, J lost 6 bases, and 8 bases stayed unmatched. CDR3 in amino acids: CASSVDGQGAFNEQFF. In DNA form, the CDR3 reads TGTGCCAGCAGCGTAGATGGCCAGGGGGCTTTCAATGAGCAGTTCTTC.

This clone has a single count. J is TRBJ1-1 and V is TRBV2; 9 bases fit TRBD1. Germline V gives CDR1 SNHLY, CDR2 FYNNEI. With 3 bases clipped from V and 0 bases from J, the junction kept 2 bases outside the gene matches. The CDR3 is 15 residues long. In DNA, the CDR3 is TGTGCCAGCAGTGAGGGGGACAGGGTGAACACTGAAGCTTTCTTT. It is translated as CASSEGDRVNTEAFF.

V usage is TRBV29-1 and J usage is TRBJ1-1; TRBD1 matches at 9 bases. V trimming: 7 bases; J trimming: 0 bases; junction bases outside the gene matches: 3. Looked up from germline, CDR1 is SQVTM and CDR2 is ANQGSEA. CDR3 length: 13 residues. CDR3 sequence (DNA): TGCAGCGGAGACAGGGGGTTGAACACTGAAGCTTTCTTT. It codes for CSGDRGLNTEAFF.

CDR3 DNA sequence: TGTGCCATCAGTGTAGGGGCAGATACGCAGTATTTT. Its translation: CAISVGADTQYF. The rearrangement links TRBV10-3 to TRBJ2-3; possibly TRBD1 for D (5 bases). The CDR3 runs 12 residues. V was pared by 4 bases and J by 4 bases, with 6 bases between. The germline CDR1 and CDR2 sequences are ENHRY and SYGVKD.

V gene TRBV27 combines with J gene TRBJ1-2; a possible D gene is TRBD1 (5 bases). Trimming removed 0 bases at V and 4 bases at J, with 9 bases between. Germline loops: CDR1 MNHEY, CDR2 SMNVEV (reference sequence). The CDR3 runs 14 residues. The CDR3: CASSLSRGGYGYTF. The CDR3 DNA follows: TGTGCCAGCAGTTTATCAAGGGGTGGCTATGGCTACACCTTC.

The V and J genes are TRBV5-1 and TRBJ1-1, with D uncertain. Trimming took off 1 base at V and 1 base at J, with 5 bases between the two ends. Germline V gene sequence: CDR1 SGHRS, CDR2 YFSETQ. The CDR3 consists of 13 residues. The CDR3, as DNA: TGCGCCAGCAGCTTGATTAGGAACACTGAAGCTTTCTTT. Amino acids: CASSLIRNTEAFF. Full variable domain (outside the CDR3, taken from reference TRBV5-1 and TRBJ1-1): KAGVTQTPRYLIKTRGQQVTLSCSPISGHRSVSWYQQTPGQGLQFLFEYFSETQRNKGNFPGRFSGRQFSNSRSEMNVSTLELGDSALYLCASSLIRNTEAFFGQGTRLTVV.

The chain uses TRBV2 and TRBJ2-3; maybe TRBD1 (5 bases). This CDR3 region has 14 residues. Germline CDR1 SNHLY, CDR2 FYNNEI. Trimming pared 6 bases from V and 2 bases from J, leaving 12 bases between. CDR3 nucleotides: TGTGCCAGCAGAAGGGGCTTCCTCACAGATACGCAGTATTTT. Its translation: CASRRGFLTDTQYF.

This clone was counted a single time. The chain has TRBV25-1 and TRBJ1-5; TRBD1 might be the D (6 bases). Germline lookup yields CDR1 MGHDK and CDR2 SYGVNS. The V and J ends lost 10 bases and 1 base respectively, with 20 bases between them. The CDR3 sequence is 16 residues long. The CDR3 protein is CATNIRGLESNQPQHF. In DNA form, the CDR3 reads TGTGCCACCAATATCAGGGGATTAGAGAGCAATCAGCCCCAGCATTTT.

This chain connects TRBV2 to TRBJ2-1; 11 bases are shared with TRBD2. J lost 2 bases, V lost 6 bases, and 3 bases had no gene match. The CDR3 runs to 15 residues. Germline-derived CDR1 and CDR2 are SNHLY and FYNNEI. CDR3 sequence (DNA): TGTGCCAGCAGAGTAGCGGGGGGGCCCTACAATGAGCAGTTCTTC. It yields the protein CASRVAGGPYNEQFF.

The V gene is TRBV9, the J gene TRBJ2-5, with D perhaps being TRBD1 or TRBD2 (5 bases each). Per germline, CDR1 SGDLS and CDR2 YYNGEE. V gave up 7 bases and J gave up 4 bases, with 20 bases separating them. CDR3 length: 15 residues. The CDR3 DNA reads TGTGCCAGCGCCCCGAATACCCCCGGGGCAGAGACCCAGTACTTC. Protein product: CASAPNTPGAETQYF.

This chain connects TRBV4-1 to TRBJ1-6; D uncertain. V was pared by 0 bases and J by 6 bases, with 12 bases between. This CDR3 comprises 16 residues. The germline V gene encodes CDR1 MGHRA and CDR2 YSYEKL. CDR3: CASSQDSVRTNSPLHF. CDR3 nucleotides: TGCGCCAGCAGCCAAGATTCGGTTAGGACTAATTCACCCCTCCACTTT.

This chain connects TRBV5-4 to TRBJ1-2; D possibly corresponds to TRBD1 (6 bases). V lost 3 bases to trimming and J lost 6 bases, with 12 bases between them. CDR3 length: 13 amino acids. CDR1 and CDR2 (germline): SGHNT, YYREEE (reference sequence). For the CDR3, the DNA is TGTGCCAGCAGCTGGGCAGGGGAGCATGGCTACACCTTC. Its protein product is CASSWAGEHGYTF.

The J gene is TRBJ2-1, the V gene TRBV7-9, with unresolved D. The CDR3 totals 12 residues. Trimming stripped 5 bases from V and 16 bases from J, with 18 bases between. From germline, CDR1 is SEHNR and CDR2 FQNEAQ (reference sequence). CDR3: CASSPDRSSEFF. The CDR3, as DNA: TGTGCCAGCAGCCCCGACCGCAGTTCGGAATTCTTC.

The CDR3 DNA is TGTGCCAGCAGCTCCCCCGGGACCCCTTATGGCTACACCTTC. Its translation: CASSSPGTPYGYTF. The chain is built from TRBV5-4 and TRBJ1-2, with D perhaps TRBD1 (5 bases). This CDR3 has 14 residues. Trimming stripped 3 bases from V and 5 bases from J, with 14 bases between. Germline loops: CDR1 SGHNT, CDR2 YYREEE (reference sequence).

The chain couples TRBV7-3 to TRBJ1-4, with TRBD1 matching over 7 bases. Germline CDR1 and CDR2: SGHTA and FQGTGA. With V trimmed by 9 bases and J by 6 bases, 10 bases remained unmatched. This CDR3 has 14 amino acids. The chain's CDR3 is CASTQGRPDEKLFF. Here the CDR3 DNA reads TGTGCCAGTACACAGGGGCGTCCGGATGAAAAACTGTTTTTT.

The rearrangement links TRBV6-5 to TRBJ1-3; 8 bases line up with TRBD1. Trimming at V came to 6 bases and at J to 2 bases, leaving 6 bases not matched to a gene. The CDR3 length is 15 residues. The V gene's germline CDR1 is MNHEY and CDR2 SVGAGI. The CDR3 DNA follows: TGTGCCAGCAGCACAGGGGGTCCCGCTGGAAACACCATATATTTT. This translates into CASSTGGPAGNTIYF.

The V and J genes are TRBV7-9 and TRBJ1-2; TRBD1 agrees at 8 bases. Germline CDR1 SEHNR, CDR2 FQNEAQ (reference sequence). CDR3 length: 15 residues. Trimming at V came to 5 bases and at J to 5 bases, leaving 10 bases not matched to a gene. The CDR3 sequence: CASSPGQGSGYGYTF. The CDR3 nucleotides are TGTGCCAGCAGCCCAGGACAGGGCTCTGGGTATGGCTACACCTTC.

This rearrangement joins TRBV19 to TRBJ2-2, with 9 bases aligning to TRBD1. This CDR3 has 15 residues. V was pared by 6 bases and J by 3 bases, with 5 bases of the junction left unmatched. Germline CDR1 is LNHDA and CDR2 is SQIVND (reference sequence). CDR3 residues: CASRIDRGDTGELFF. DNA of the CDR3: TGTGCCAGTAGGATCGACAGGGGGGACACCGGGGAGCTGTTTTTT.